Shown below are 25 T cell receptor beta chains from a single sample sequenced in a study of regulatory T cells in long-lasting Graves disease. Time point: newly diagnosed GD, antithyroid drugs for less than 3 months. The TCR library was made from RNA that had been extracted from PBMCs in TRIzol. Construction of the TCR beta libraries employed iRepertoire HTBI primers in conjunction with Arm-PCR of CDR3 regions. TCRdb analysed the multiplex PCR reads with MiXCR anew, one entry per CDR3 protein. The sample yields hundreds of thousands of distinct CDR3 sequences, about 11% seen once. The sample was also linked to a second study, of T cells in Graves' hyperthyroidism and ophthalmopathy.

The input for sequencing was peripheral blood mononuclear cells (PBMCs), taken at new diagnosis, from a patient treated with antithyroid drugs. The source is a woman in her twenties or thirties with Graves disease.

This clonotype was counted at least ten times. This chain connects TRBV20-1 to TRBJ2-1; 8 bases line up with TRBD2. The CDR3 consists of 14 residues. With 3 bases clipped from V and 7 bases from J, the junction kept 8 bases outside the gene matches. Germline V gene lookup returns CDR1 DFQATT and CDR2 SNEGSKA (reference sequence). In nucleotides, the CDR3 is TGCAGTGCTAGTCCGGCGGGAGGCCCGAATGAGCAGTTCTTC. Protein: CSASPAGGPNEQFF.

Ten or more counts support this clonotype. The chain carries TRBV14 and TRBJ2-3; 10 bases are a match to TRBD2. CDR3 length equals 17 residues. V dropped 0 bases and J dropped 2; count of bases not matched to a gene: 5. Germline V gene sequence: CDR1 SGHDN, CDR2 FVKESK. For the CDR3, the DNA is TGTGCCAGCAGCCAAGATTCACTAGCGGGATTCACAGATACGCAGTATTTT. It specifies CASSQDSLAGFTDTQYF.

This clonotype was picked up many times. CDR3: CASSHWTGEETQYF. The CDR3, as DNA: TGTGCCAGCAGCCACTGGACAGGGGAAGAGACCCAGTACTTC. The chain employs TRBV3-1 and TRBJ2-5, with 9 positions matching TRBD1. The CDR3 is made up of 14 amino acids. V gave up 3 bases and J gave up 3 bases; unmatched junction bases: 2. Germline V gene data show CDR1 as LGHDT and CDR2 as YNNKEL (reference sequence).

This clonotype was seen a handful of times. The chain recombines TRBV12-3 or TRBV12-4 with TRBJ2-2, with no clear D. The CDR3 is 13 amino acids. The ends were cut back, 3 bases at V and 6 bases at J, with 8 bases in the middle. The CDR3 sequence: CASSLLKSGELFF. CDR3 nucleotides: TGTGCCAGCAGTTTGTTAAAATCCGGGGAGCTGTTTTTT.

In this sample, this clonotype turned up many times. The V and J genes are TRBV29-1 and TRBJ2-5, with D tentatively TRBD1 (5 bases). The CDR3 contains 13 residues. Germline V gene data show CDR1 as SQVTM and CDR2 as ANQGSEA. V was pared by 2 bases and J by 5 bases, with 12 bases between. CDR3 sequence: CSVERGRLETQYF. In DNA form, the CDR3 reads TGCAGCGTTGAAAGGGGTAGATTGGAGACCCAGTACTTC.

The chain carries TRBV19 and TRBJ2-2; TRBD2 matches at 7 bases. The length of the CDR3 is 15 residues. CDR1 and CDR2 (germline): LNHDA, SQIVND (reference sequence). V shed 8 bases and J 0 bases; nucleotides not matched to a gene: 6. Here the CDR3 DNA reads TGTGCCAGTGCGAGACTAGCCCCGAACACCGGGGAGCTGTTTTTT. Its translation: CASARLAPNTGELFF.

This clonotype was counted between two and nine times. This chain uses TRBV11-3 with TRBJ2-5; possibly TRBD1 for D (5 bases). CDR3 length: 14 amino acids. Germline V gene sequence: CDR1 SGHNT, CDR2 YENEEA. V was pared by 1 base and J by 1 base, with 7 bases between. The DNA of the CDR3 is TGTGCCAGCAGCTTAGCTACAGGCCAAGAGACCCAGTACTTC. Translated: CASSLATGQETQYF. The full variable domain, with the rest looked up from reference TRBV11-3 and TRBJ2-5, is EAGVVQSPRYKIIEKKQPVAFWCNPISGHNTLYWYLQNLGQGPELLIRYENEEAVDDSQLPKDRFSAERLKGVDSTLKIQPAELGDSAVYLCASSLATGQETQYFGPGTRLLVL.

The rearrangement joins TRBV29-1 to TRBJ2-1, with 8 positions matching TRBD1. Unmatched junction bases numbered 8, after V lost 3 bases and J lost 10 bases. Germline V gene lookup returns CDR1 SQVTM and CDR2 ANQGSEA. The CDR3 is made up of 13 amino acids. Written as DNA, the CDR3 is TGCAGCGTTGATTCCTCAGGGGGCCGGGAGCAGTTCTTC. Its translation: CSVDSSGGREQFF.

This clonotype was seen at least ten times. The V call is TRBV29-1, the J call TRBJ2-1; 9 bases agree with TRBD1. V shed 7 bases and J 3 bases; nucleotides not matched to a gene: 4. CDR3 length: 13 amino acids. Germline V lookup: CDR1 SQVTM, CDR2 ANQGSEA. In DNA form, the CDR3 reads TGCAGCGCCGGGACAGGGATCTACAATGAGCAGTTCTTC. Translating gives CSAGTGIYNEQFF.

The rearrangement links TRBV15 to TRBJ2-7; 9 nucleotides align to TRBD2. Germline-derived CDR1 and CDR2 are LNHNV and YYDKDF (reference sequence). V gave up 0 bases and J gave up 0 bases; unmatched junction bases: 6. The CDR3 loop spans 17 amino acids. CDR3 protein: CATSREPGLAISYEQYF. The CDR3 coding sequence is TGTGCCACCAGCAGAGAACCGGGACTAGCCATCTCCTACGAGCAGTACTTC.

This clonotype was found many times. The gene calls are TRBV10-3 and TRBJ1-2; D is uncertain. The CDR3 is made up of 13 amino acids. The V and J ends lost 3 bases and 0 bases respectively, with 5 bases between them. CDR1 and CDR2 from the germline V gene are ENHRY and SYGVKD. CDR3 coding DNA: TGTGCCATCAGTGATCGAGCTAACTATGGCTACACCTTC. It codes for CAISDRANYGYTF.

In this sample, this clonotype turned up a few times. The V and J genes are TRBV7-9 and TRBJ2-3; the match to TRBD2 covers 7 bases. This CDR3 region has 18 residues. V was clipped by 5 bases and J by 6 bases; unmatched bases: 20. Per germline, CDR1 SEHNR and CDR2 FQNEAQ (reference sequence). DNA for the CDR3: TGTGCCAGCAGCGGGGCGGGGAGGGGATACTCCAGTGGTGATACGCAGTATTTT. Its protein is CASSGAGRGYSSGDTQYF.

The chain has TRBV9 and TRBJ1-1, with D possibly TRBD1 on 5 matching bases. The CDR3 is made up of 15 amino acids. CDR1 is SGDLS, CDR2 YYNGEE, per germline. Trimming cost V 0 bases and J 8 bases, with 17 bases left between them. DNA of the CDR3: TGTGCCAGCAGCGTAGATTCGGGGGGGGGTCGGGAAGCTTTCTTT. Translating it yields CASSVDSGGGREAFF. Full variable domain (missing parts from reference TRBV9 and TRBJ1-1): DSGVTQTPKHLITATGQRVTLRCSPRSGDLSVYWYQQSLDQGLQFLIQYYNGEERAKGNILERFSAQQFPDLHSELNLSSLELGDSALYFCASSVDSGGGREAFFGQGTRLTVV.

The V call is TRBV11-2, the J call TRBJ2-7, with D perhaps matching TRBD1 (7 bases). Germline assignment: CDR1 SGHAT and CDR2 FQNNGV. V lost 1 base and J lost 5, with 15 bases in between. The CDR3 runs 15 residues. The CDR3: CASSLGRTGGDEQYF. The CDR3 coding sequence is TGTGCCAGCAGCTTAGGGAGGACAGGCGGGGACGAGCAGTACTTC.

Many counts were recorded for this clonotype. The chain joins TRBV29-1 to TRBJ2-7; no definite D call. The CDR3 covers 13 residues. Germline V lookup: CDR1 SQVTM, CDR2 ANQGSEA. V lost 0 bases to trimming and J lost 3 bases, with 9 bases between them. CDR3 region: CSVEDERDYEQYF. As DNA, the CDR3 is TGCAGCGTTGAAGATGAAAGGGACTACGAGCAGTACTTC.

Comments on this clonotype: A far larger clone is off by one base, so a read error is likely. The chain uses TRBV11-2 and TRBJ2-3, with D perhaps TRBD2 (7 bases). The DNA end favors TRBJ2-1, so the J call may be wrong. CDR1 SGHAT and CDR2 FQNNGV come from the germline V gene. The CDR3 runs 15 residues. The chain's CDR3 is CARSLQGISGREQFF. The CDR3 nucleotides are TGTGCCCGCAGCTTACAGGGAATTAGCGGGCGCGAGCAGTTCTTC.

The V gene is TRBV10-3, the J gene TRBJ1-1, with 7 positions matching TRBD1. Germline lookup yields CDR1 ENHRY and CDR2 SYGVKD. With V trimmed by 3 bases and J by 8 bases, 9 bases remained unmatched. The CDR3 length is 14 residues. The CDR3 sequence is CAISEGWGQIEAFF. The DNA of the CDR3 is TGTGCCATCAGTGAAGGGTGGGGACAGATAGAAGCTTTCTTT.

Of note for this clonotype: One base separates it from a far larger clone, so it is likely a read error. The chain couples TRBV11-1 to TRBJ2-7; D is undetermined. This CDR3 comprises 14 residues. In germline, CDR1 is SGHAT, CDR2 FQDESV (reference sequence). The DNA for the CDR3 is TGTGCCAGCAGCTTATACTACGATACCTACGAGCGGTACTTC. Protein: CASSLYYDTYERYF.

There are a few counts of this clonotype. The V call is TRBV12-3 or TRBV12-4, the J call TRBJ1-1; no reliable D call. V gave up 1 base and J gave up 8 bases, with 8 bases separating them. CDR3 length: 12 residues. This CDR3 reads CASSLGIREAFF. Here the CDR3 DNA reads TGTGCCAGCAGTTTAGGAATACGGGAAGCTTTCTTT.

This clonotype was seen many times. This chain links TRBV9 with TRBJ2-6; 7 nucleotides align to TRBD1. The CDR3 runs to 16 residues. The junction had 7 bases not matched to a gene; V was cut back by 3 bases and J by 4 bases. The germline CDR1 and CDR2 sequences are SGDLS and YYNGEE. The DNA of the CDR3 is TGTGCCAGCAGCGCGACAGGGCGGAAAGGGGCCAACGTCCTGACTTTC. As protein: CASSATGRKGANVLTF.

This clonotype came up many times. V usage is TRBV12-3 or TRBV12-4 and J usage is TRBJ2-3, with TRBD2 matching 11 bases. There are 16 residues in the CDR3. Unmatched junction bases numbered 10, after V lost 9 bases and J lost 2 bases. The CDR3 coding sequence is TGTGCCAGTGCGTCTAGCGGGAGGAGGTCCACAGATACGCAGTATTTT. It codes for CASASSGRRSTDTQYF.

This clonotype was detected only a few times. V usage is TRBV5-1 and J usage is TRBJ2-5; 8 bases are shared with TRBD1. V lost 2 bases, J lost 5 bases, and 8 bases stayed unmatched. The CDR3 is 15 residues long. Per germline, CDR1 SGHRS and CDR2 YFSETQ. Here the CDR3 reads CASSFSGQGMETQYF. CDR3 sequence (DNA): TGCGCCAGCAGCTTCTCAGGACAGGGCATGGAGACCCAGTACTTC.

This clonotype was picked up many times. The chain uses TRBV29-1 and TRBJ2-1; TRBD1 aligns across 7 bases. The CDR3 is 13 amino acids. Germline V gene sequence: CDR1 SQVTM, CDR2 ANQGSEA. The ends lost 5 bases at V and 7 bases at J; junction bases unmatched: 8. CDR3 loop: CSVLAGGRNEQFF. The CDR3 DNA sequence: TGCAGCGTTTTGGCAGGGGGTAGGAATGAGCAGTTCTTC.

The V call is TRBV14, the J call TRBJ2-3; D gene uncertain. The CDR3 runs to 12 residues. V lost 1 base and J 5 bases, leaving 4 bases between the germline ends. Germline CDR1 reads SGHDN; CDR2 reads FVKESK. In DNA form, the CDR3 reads TGTGCCAGCAGCCAAGTGGTAGATACGCAGTATTTT. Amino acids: CASSQVVDTQYF.

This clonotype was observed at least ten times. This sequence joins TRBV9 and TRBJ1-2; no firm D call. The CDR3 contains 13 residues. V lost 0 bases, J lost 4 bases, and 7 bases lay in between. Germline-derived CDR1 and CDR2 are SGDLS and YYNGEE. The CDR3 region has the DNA TGTGCCAGCAGCGTAGCTGATTTCTATGGCTACACCTTC. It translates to CASSVADFYGYTF.